This T cell receptor (beta chain) emerged from a study of blood T cells in healthy people across ages. Study-level findings and limits: Possibly, changes in expanded clonotypes were confounded because donor CMV status was unknown.

Notes on this clonotype: Its antigen is not identified.

Together with a sample-barcoded 5' primer, a J-beta primer mix was included in a second PCR lasting about 6 to 11 cycles. From each sample, at least 3 million paired-end reads containing CDR3 were obtained. MiXCR, run by TCRdb on the 5' RACE reads, gives a single entry per CDR3 protein. The sample carries 920,000 or so distinct CDR3 sequences, 40% to 50% recorded once. This clonotype was sampled from an older woman in good health. The sequencing sample was made of blood.

For the CDR3, the DNA is TGCGCCATCAACCACTTTCAGGATTCCTACGAGCAGTACTTC. Amino acids: CAINHFQDSYEQYF. This chain connects TRBV5-1 to TRBJ2-7, with D uncertain. Germline CDR1 reads SGHRS; CDR2 reads YFSETQ. The CDR3 has 14 amino acids. Trimming cost V 9 bases and J 1 base, with 17 bases left between them.